The 8 T cell receptor beta chains below come from one sample, sequenced in a study of T-cell reconstitution after alpha-beta-depleted transplantation in children. Unique molecular identifiers were incorporated into the prepared TCRbeta library. TCRdb reprocessed the PCR reads with MiXCR, giving one entry per CDR3 protein. The repertoire holds 550,000 to 600,000 distinct CDR3 sequences, with 23% as singletons. The sequences come from PBMCs, mostly from graft donor cells, collected 360 days after TCRalphabeta/CD19-depleted stem cell transplant. These TCRs come from a boy under three years old who had a stem cell transplant for acute myeloid leukemia, so the T cells may come from the graft donor.

V and J are TRBV5-1 and TRBJ1-2; TRBD1 is a possible D gene (5 bases). V was cut by 4 bases and J by 0 bases, with 13 bases left in between. Looked up from germline, CDR1 is SGHRS and CDR2 is YFSETQ. This CDR3 contains 15 residues. CDR3 in DNA: TGCGCCAGCAGCAAGGCAGACAGCACTAACTATGGCTACACCTTC. This codes for CASSKADSTNYGYTF.

This chain uses TRBV4-3 with TRBJ2-2; D could derive from TRBD1 or TRBD2 (5 bases each). Germline V gives CDR1 LGHNA, CDR2 YSLEER. The CDR3 spans 17 residues. V lost 0 bases to trimming and J lost 3 bases, with 14 bases between them. The CDR3, as DNA: TGCGCCAGCAGCCAAGATCGCAAGGGGCGGGACACCGGGGAGCTGTTTTTT. Translation: CASSQDRKGRDTGELFF.

Details on this clonotype: A read error may be the cause here, since a much bigger clone is one base away. The rearrangement uses TRBV12-3 or TRBV12-4 and TRBJ2-1, with D perhaps matching TRBD2 (6 bases). CDR3 size: 15 residues. The CDR3 here is CACSSGTSIYNEQFF. CDR3 coding DNA: TGTGCCTGCAGTTCCGGGACTTCCATCTACAATGAGCAGTTCTTC.

On this clonotype itself: This is likely a read error, given that the CDR3 carries no conserved phenylalanine or tryptophan at its end. The chain couples TRBV28 to TRBJ1-5, with no clear D. The germline gives CDR1 MDHEN, CDR2 SYDVKM. The germline V and J ends were trimmed by 1 base and 0 bases, with 10 bases remaining between them. CDR3 length: 16 residues. CDR3 sequence reads: CASSLLSRFSNQPQHS. The CDR3 DNA is TGTGCCAGCAGTTTATTGTCCAGGTTTAGCAATCAGCCCCAGCATTCT.

The sample holds a few counts of this clonotype. This chain connects TRBV6-1 to TRBJ2-4; 8 nucleotides match TRBD1. CDR1 MNHNS and CDR2 SASEGT come from the germline V gene. The CDR3 covers 18 residues. V was pared by 4 bases and J by 0 bases, with 11 bases of the junction left unmatched. CDR3 sequence reads: CASSGAGGDHRAKNIQYF. CDR3 coding DNA: TGTGCCAGCAGTGGGGCAGGGGGCGACCATCGAGCCAAAAACATTCAGTACTTC.

This clonotype appeared a few times. The CDR3 DNA reads as TGTGCCATCAGTGCCAGGGCAGAACGCGGGGAGCTGTTTTTT. The encoded protein is CAISARAERGELFF. The rearrangement links TRBV10-3 to TRBJ2-2, with TRBD1 as a possible D gene (5 bases). CDR3 length equals 14 residues. V shed 4 bases and J shed 7 bases, with 13 bases lying between them. Germline CDR1 ENHRY, CDR2 SYGVKD.

In regard to this clonotype: Relative to the germline gene, one junction end is altered; a read error may explain this. The chain uses TRBV12-3 or TRBV12-4 and TRBJ2-1; 8 bases line up with TRBD2. The CDR3 is made up of 18 amino acids. CDR3 nucleotides: TGTGCCATCAGTTTGTCAGGACTAGCCGACACCTCCTACAATGAGCAGTTCTTC. Protein product: CAISLSGLADTSYNEQFF.

At least ten counts were recorded for this clonotype. This chain uses TRBV6-5 with TRBJ1-4; unclear D gene. Germline V lookup: CDR1 MNHEY, CDR2 SVGAGI. Trimming cost V 8 bases and J 5 bases, with 6 bases left between them. The CDR3 spans 11 residues. CDR3 nucleotide sequence: TGTGCCAGCGCGAGAAATGAAAAACTGTTTTTT. This encodes CASARNEKLFF.